This entry lists 25 T cell receptor beta chains sequenced from one sample in a study of read filtering for tumor transcriptome and immune sequencing. From approximately 400 ng of RNA, a library with molecular barcoded alpha/delta and beta/gamma adaptors was made. TCRdb reprocessed the reads with MiXCR, giving one entry per CDR3 protein. The sample gives about 27,000 distinct CDR3 sequences, 13% to 15% of which show up once; about 45% is in the top ten. Sequenced material: a population of CD138-negative cells sorted from bone marrow. The source of these receptors is a donor older than 35 with multiple myeloma.

The CDR3 reads CASSQDRVPSGSGYEQYF. The DNA of the CDR3 is TGTGCCAGCAGCCAAGACAGGGTCCCTAGCGGGAGTGGATACGAGCAGTACTTC. This sequence joins TRBV27 and TRBJ2-7; TRBD2 matches 10 bases. The junction had 18 bases not matched to a gene; V was cut back by 6 bases and J by 4 bases. CDR1 and CDR2 (germline): MNHEY, SMNVEV (reference sequence). CDR3 length: 18 amino acids.

Notes on this clonotype: A single base is all that separates this from a far larger clone, so a read error is likely. The chain couples TRBV7-2 to TRBJ2-1; unclear D gene. The CDR3 spans 13 residues. The germline V gene encodes CDR1 SGHTA and CDR2 FQGNSA. The germline V and J ends were trimmed by 8 bases and 6 bases, with 14 bases remaining between them. The CDR3 is CASGKSSLNEQFF. In DNA, the CDR3 is TGTGCCAGCGGCAAGTCCTCCCTCAATGAGCAGTTCTTC.

This clonotype was found many times. The chain is built from TRBV5-4 and TRBJ2-5; TRBD2 matches at 10 bases. This CDR3 is 15 amino acids long. Trimming at V came to 0 bases and at J to 4 bases, leaving 3 bases not matched to a gene. In germline, CDR1 is SGHNT, CDR2 YYREEE (reference sequence). The CDR3 sequence: CASSLVLAGSETQYF. CDR3 sequence (DNA): TGTGCCAGCAGCTTGGTACTAGCGGGATCAGAGACCCAGTACTTC.

This clonotype was seen more than once but under ten times. A much larger clone differs by one base, so this may be a read error. The chain combines TRBV7-9 with TRBJ1-5; the D gene is possibly TRBD1 (6 bases). CDR1 is SEHNR and CDR2 is FQNEAQ in the germline V gene (reference sequence). The CDR3 is made up of 17 amino acids. The DNA for the CDR3 is TGTGCCAGCAGCTTGAAAGGGGGGTGGATGGGCAATCAGCCCCATCATTTT. As protein: CASSLKGGWMGNQPHHF.

This clonotype occurred many times. The chain joins TRBV28 to TRBJ1-3; D uncertain. The CDR3 length is 15 residues. Trimming removed 9 bases at V and 4 bases at J, with 19 bases between. The germline V gene encodes CDR1 MDHEN and CDR2 SYDVKM. The CDR3 protein is CASSEGISAGNTIYF. CDR3 DNA sequence: TGTGCCAGTTCCGAGGGAATTTCGGCGGGAAACACCATATATTTT.

This clonotype was observed many times. The chain recombines TRBV9 with TRBJ2-1; D is perhaps TRBD1 (7 bases). Germline V gene data show CDR1 as SGDLS and CDR2 as YYNGEE. This CDR3 has 17 residues. Trimming removed 4 bases from V and 4 bases from J, with 21 bases in between. CDR3 sequence reads: CASSPSGGTERYNEQFF. The CDR3, as DNA: TGTGCCAGCAGCCCCTCAGGGGGGACAGAAAGATACAATGAGCAGTTCTTC.

This clonotype was seen once. A read error is the likely source, as a far larger clone sits one nucleotide away. V and J are TRBV6-5 and TRBJ2-3; 8 positions match TRBD2. CDR3 size: 14 residues. Germline V lookup: CDR1 MNHEY, CDR2 SVGAGI. V dropped 8 bases and J dropped 7; count of bases not matched to a gene: 11. The CDR3 DNA follows: TGTGCCAGCGGTTTACGGGAGGGCCGGAATACGCAGTATTTT. Its translation is CASGLREGRNTQYF.

This clonotype was seen repeatedly, ten times or more. The J gene is TRBJ2-5, the V gene TRBV7-6; 7 bases map to TRBD2. The germline gives CDR1 SGHVS, CDR2 FNYEAQ. V trimming: 6 bases; J trimming: 5 bases; junction bases outside the gene matches: 6. The CDR3 loop spans 13 amino acids. The CDR3 region has the DNA TGTGCCAGCAGTTACCCCGGGGGGGAGACCCAGTACTTC. It is translated as CASSYPGGETQYF.

This clonotype was seen repeatedly, ten times or more. This rearrangement joins TRBV7-8 to TRBJ2-3; 9 bases fit TRBD2. V dropped 4 bases and J dropped 1; count of bases not matched to a gene: 9. The germline gives CDR1 SGHVS, CDR2 FQNEAQ. The CDR3 covers 17 residues. The CDR3 bases are TGTGCCAGCAGCTGGAGGGGTCAGCGGGAGGGCACAGATACGCAGTATTTT. Protein sequence: CASSWRGQREGTDTQYF.

This clonotype was counted ten times or more. This sequence joins TRBV7-2 and TRBJ2-1; 11 bases fit TRBD2. V lost 5 bases, J lost 7 bases, and 7 bases stayed unmatched. This CDR3 spans 15 amino acids. Per the germline V gene, CDR1 is SGHTA and CDR2 is FQGNSA. CDR3: CASSLSGRARNEQFF. In nucleotides, the CDR3 is TGTGCCAGCAGCCTTAGCGGGAGGGCCCGTAATGAGCAGTTCTTC.

A few counts support this clonotype. The V call is TRBV11-2, the J call TRBJ2-5, with D possibly TRBD1 on 5 matching bases. The ends were cut back, 0 bases at V and 5 bases at J, with 10 bases in the middle. This CDR3 comprises 14 residues. The germline gives CDR1 SGHAT, CDR2 FQNNGV. The CDR3 nucleotides read TGTGCCAGCAGCTTAGATAGGGGTCTGGAGACCCAGTACTTC. This codes for CASSLDRGLETQYF.

To note about this clonotype: A much larger clone differs by one base, so this may be a read error. The chain uses TRBV11-3 and TRBJ2-2, with D unresolved. The germline V gene encodes CDR1 SGHNT and CDR2 YENEEA. V lost 3 bases and J lost 3, with 8 bases in between. There are 14 residues in the CDR3. The CDR3 spells CASSFSLDTGELFF. The CDR3 region has the DNA TGTGCCAGCAGCTTTAGCCTTGACACCGGGGAGCTGTTTTTT.

In this sample, this clonotype turned up many times. The chain recombines TRBV7-6 with TRBJ2-1, with D possibly being TRBD1 or TRBD2 (6 bases each). CDR3 size: 13 residues. Germline CDR1 SGHVS, CDR2 FNYEAQ. V was shortened by 8 bases and J by 8 bases, with 16 bases between the two germline ends. This CDR3 is CASASGGRYEQFF. The CDR3 coding sequence is TGTGCCAGCGCTTCCGGGGGCCGGTATGAGCAGTTCTTC.

This clonotype was seen repeatedly, ten times or more. This rearrangement joins TRBV5-6 to TRBJ2-7, with TRBD2 matching over 11 bases. The V segment lost 5 bases and the J segment 3 bases; nucleotides outside the gene matches: 13. The germline CDR1 and CDR2 sequences are SGHDT and YYEEEE. The CDR3 consists of 17 residues. Here the CDR3 reads CASRSRSSGRSHYEQYF. The CDR3 nucleotides read TGTGCCAGCAGGTCACGTTCTAGCGGGAGGTCCCACTACGAGCAGTACTTC.

Notes on this clonotype: This could be a read error, since a much larger clone is one nucleotide away. The rearrangement uses TRBV4-1 and TRBJ1-2, with 8 bases lining up with TRBD1. In germline, CDR1 is MGHRA, CDR2 YSYEKL. The CDR3 runs to 16 residues. The V segment lost 4 bases and the J segment 1 base; nucleotides outside the gene matches: 8. CDR3 sequence reads: CASSRKGTGVNYGYTF. In nucleotides, the CDR3 is TGCGCCAGCAGCCGAAAAGGGACAGGCGTTAACTATGGCTACACCTTC.

This clonotype has a count of ten or more. The chain joins TRBV14 to TRBJ2-6; D call uncertain. Deletions cut 1 base from V and 4 bases from J, with 8 bases between. This CDR3 spans 15 amino acids. CDR1 is SGHDN and CDR2 is FVKESK in the germline V gene. The CDR3: CASSQGRRGANVLTF. The CDR3 DNA sequence: TGTGCCAGCAGCCAAGGCCGCAGGGGGGCCAACGTCCTGACTTTC.

This clonotype came up many times. The chain links TRBV7-9 to TRBJ2-4, with 9 positions matching TRBD2. Germline assignment: CDR1 SEHNR and CDR2 FQNEAQ (reference sequence). V was clipped by 1 base and J by 1 base; unmatched bases: 11. This CDR3 contains 19 residues. DNA for the CDR3: TGTGCCAGCAGCTTAGGGGTGGCGGGAGGGCCCTCGGCCAAAAACATTCAGTACTTC. Its protein product is CASSLGVAGGPSAKNIQYF.

This clonotype was recorded many times. The chain combines TRBV30 with TRBJ2-5; D is ambiguous. V dropped 2 bases and J dropped 7 bases, with 14 bases sitting between them. This CDR3 comprises 13 residues. Looked up from germline, CDR1 is GTSNPN and CDR2 is SVGIG (reference sequence). This chain's CDR3 is CAWSPSGLGTQYF. The CDR3 DNA follows: TGTGCCTGGAGTCCTTCCGGGTTGGGGACCCAGTACTTC.

The DNA for the CDR3 is TGTGCCACCAGGGGTCGGGTCCGCTCTGGGGCCAACGTCCTGACTTTC. Its protein product is CATRGRVRSGANVLTF. J is TRBJ2-6 and V is TRBV6-5; D is perhaps TRBD1 (6 bases). V was cut by 10 bases and J by 0 bases, with 16 bases left in between. CDR1 is MNHEY and CDR2 is SVGAGI in the germline V gene. The CDR3 extends over 16 amino acids.

This clonotype came up many times. Here the CDR3 DNA reads TGTGCCAGCAGCTTAACTCTCGGGGTAACAGATACGCAGTATTTT. Protein: CASSLTLGVTDTQYF. This chain uses TRBV7-3 with TRBJ2-3; tentatively, D is TRBD2 (5 bases). Germline-derived CDR1 and CDR2 are SGHTA and FQGTGA. The CDR3 sequence is 15 residues long. Between the trimmed V and J ends, which lost 0 bases and 3 bases, there was a span of 10 bases.

J is TRBJ1-3 and V is TRBV29-1; D uncertain. This CDR3 is 13 amino acids long. V was cut by 2 bases and J by 3 bases, with 8 bases left in between. The germline V gene has CDR1 SQVTM and CDR2 ANQGSEA. CDR3 DNA sequence: TGCAGCGTTGAATTTGATATTGGAAACACCATATATTTT. It yields the protein CSVEFDIGNTIYF.

At least ten counts were recorded for this clonotype. V is TRBV7-8 and J is TRBJ2-1; TRBD1 agrees at 11 bases. There are 15 residues in the CDR3. CDR1 is SGHVS, CDR2 FQNEAQ, per germline. With V trimmed by 5 bases and J by 7 bases, 7 bases remained unmatched. The CDR3 DNA reads TGTGCCAGCAGCGACGGACAGGGGGCGATGAATGAGCAGTTCTTC. Amino acids: CASSDGQGAMNEQFF.

This clonotype was seen many times. The rearrangement links TRBV20-1 to TRBJ1-1; D is unresolved. V was cut by 3 bases and J by 2 bases, with 10 bases left in between. CDR3 length equals 13 residues. CDR1 and CDR2 (germline): DFQATT, SNEGSKA (reference sequence). The CDR3 coding sequence is TGCAGTGCTAGGTGGGAGGGAAACACTGAAGCTTTCTTT. Residues: CSARWEGNTEAFF.

This clonotype occurred a few times. Since a much larger clone is just one base distant, this may be a read error. The final CDR3 position lacks the conserved phenylalanine or tryptophan, pointing to a likely read error. The chain links TRBV11-2 to TRBJ2-1; D call uncertain. The length of the CDR3 is 13 residues. Germline V lookup: CDR1 SGHAT, CDR2 FQNNGV. Deletions cut 2 bases from V and 6 bases from J, with 8 bases between. In DNA form, the CDR3 reads TGTGCCAGCAGCTTAAGTCTAGTCAATGAGCAGTTCCTC. It yields the protein CASSLSLVNEQFL.

A few counts support this clonotype. A much larger clone lies a single base off, so this may be a read error. V is TRBV5-1 and J is TRBJ2-3; the D is unclear. Germline V gives CDR1 SGHRS, CDR2 YFSETQ. The CDR3 is 14 residues long. The CDR3 sequence is CASSLGSGTDTLYF. DNA for the CDR3: TGCGCCAGCAGCTTGGGGTCCGGCACAGATACGCTGTATTTT.